These 12 T cell receptor beta chains were all obtained from the same sample, sequenced in a study of human T cells and chemical hapten exposure. As for time point: patch test 1, 2 weeks after DPC sensitization. The treatment denotes: therapeutic diphenylcyclopropenone sensitization with weekly scalp DPC. From the RACE reads, TCRdb called clonotypes with MiXCR, one entry per CDR3 protein. The table lists around 380,000 distinct CDR3 sequences, nearly 5% of them singletons. The specimen comprised whole blood, sampled in connection with sensitization to the hapten diphenylcyclopropenone (DPC). The receptors here all came from a woman aged 45-60 years with alopecia areata. Some clones in this sample may be carry-over from other donors' samples.

This clonotype was seen only a few times. This chain links TRBV7-3 with TRBJ1-1; D gene uncertain. Germline V lookup: CDR1 SGHTA, CDR2 FQGTGA. CDR3 length: 13 residues. V gave up 9 bases and J gave up 1 base, with 12 bases separating them. The DNA for the CDR3 is TGTGCCAGAATGACGGATCCGAACACTGAAGCTTTCTTT. As protein: CARMTDPNTEAFF.

This clonotype has just a few counts. The rearrangement joins TRBV6-5 to TRBJ2-3; 14 nucleotides align to TRBD2. V lost 2 bases and J lost 6; bases outside the gene matches: 1. The length of the CDR3 is 15 residues. CDR1 and CDR2 (germline): MNHEY, SVGAGI. Here the CDR3 DNA reads TGTGCCAGCAGTTACGGGACTAGCGGGAGTGATACGCAGTATTTT. It encodes CASSYGTSGSDTQYF.

In this sample, this clonotype turned up many times. This chain links TRBV20-1 with TRBJ2-5; D possibly corresponds to TRBD2 (6 bases). This CDR3 region has 15 residues. CDR1 is DFQATT, CDR2 SNEGSKA, per germline (reference sequence). With 4 bases removed from V and 4 bases from J, the gap between germline ends came to 19 bases. The CDR3 DNA sequence: TGCAGTGCTAAGGACGGAGGCGGGGTAGGAGAGACCCAGTACTTC. Translating gives CSAKDGGGVGETQYF.

Remarks on this clonotype: A much larger clonotype is one base distant, so this may be a read error. CDR3 coding DNA: TGTGCCAGCAGCCCCCGACAGACAGATACGCTGTATTTT. The encoded protein is CASSPRQTDTLYF. The rearrangement links TRBV7-8 to TRBJ2-3, with D tentatively TRBD1 (5 bases). Germline CDR1 is SGHVS and CDR2 is FQNEAQ. The CDR3 length is 13 residues.

At least ten counts were recorded for this clonotype. The chain uses TRBV9 and TRBJ1-3, with 8 bases fitting TRBD1. The J segment lost 4 bases and the V segment lost 3 bases, leaving 9 bases of the junction unmatched. CDR1 and CDR2 (germline): SGDLS, YYNGEE. The CDR3 covers 16 residues. This CDR3 reads CASSAGDRSTGNTIYF. The CDR3 nucleotides read TGTGCCAGCAGCGCGGGGGACAGGTCTACGGGAAACACCATATATTTT.

This clonotype was picked up many times. The chain recombines TRBV20-1 with TRBJ2-5; 8 nucleotides agree with TRBD2. The CDR3 totals 15 residues. Trimming cost V 2 bases and J 7 bases; bases outside gene matches: 12. The germline gives CDR1 DFQATT, CDR2 SNEGSKA (reference sequence). CDR3 in amino acids: CSARRTSGVAGTQYF. In nucleotides, the CDR3 is TGCAGTGCTAGACGTACTAGCGGAGTGGCGGGGACCCAGTACTTC.

The chain combines TRBV5-1 with TRBJ2-7; 9 bases map to TRBD2. CDR3 length equals 15 residues. V trimming: 0 bases; J trimming: 3 bases; junction bases outside the gene matches: 4. Germline CDR1 is SGHRS and CDR2 is YFSETQ. CDR3 amino acids: CASSLVSSGNYEQYF. CDR3 nucleotides: TGCGCCAGCAGCTTGGTGTCTAGCGGGAACTACGAGCAGTACTTC.

The rearrangement uses TRBV5-4 and TRBJ2-3; TRBD1 matches at 7 bases. CDR3 length: 14 residues. Germline CDR1 is SGHNT and CDR2 is YYREEE (reference sequence). J lost 1 base, V lost 5 bases, and 4 bases had no gene match. The CDR3 DNA reads TGTGCCAGCAGACGTGACAGGGGCACAGATACGCAGTATTTT. Translating gives CASRRDRGTDTQYF.

Ten or more counts support this clonotype. This chain uses TRBV12-3 or TRBV12-4 with TRBJ2-1; 11 nucleotides line up with TRBD2. This CDR3 contains 19 residues. Trimming removed 6 bases from V and 3 bases from J; junction bases left unmatched: 16. CDR3 DNA sequence: TGTGCCAGCAGCCCAACTCAGGGACTAGCGGAATACTTCTACAATGAGCAGTTCTTC. As protein: CASSPTQGLAEYFYNEQFF.

The sample holds many counts of this clonotype. V gene TRBV29-1 combines with J gene TRBJ1-4; D is uncertain. CDR1 is SQVTM, CDR2 ANQGSEA, per germline. CDR3 length equals 13 residues. Between the trimmed V and J ends, which lost 3 bases and 5 bases, there was a span of 10 bases. This chain's CDR3 is CSVDVVGNEKLFF. In DNA, the CDR3 is TGCAGCGTTGACGTAGTAGGGAATGAAAAACTGTTTTTT.

At least ten counts were recorded for this clonotype. The chain combines TRBV6-6 with TRBJ1-1; no definite D call. Trimming removed 5 bases from V and 4 bases from J, with 5 bases in between. Germline V lookup: CDR1 MNHNY, CDR2 SVGAGI (reference sequence). This CDR3 has 11 residues. For the CDR3, the DNA is TGTGCCAGCAGTGTCCCCACTGAAGCTTTCTTT. This codes for CASSVPTEAFF.

This clonotype was seen at least ten times. The V and J genes are TRBV5-4 and TRBJ2-7; TRBD1 might be the D (7 bases). Trimming removed 6 bases at V and 2 bases at J, with 18 bases between. Per the germline V gene, CDR1 is SGHNT and CDR2 is YYREEE (reference sequence). CDR3 length: 15 amino acids. The CDR3 loop is CASNQGGRVTYEQYF. The CDR3, as DNA: TGTGCCAGCAACCAGGGGGGCAGGGTGACCTACGAGCAGTACTTC.